This entry describes one T cell receptor (beta chain). The antigen is not known. Scientists isolated CD4+ T cells after an approximately 10-day culture period ended. Generated by immunoSEQ multiplex PCR, the TCRdb table keeps only in-frame clones and is missing some. The sample shows tens of thousands of clones, 65% to 70% of them seen only once. This entry is derived from a study of vaccination effects on CD4 cells after COVID-19. Trimming removed 3 bases from V and 0 bases from J, with 12 bases in between. This CDR3 contains 16 residues. Germline assignment: CDR1 SEHNR and CDR2 FQNEAQ (reference sequence).

The chain has TRBV7-9 and TRBJ1-5, with no clear D. The starting material was CD4+ T cells from PBMCs cultured without peptide, obtained before COVID-19 vaccination. The sequence was obtained from a human donor who received a COVID-19 vaccine. This CDR3 reads CASSFGPIYSNQPQHF. The CDR3 coding sequence is TGTGCCAGCAGCTTCGGGCCCATATATAGCAATCAGCCCCAGCATTTT.